The 27 T cell receptor beta chains given below trace back to one sample, sequenced in a study of cytomegalovirus exposure and HLA in healthy donors. It was with 60 Vbeta and 13 Jbeta primers that the PCR ran. Assay used: immunoSEQ multiplex PCR; TCRdb lists only in-frame clones, some missing. The sample holds approximately 180,000 clones. Sequenced material: PBMCs. The source of these receptors is a man aged 30-40 years in good health and CMV-seronegative.

In regard to this clone: This CDR3 is also generated by other DNA sequences in the sample. The chain has TRBV5-1 and TRBJ2-7, with 10 bases aligning to TRBD1. The CDR3 has 16 amino acids. Germline CDR1 and CDR2: SGHRS and YFSETQ. With 1 base clipped from V and 3 bases from J, the junction kept 7 bases outside the gene matches. CDR3 nucleotide sequence: TGCGCCAGCAGCTTGTCTCCGGGACAGGGGAGCTACGAGCAGTACTTC. It specifies CASSLSPGQGSYEQYF.

To note about this clone: The conserved final phenylalanine or tryptophan is absent from the CDR3, which likely points to a read error. Because the CDR3's place on the DNA is in doubt, the DNA is left out and the CDR3 is given as listed by TCRdb. The chain's CDR3 is CSVEAWRPG. The rearrangement uses TRBV29-1 and TRBJ1-2. The CDR3 adds up to 9 amino acids, both ends counted. The V gene's germline CDR1 is SQVTM and CDR2 ANQGSEA.

J is TRBJ1-2 and V is TRBV5-8; the D is unclear. V was clipped by 2 bases and J by 1 base, with 15 bases between them. Per germline, CDR1 SGHTS and CDR2 YDEGEE. The CDR3 sequence is 16 residues long. CDR3 residues: CASSLFPGSDNYGYTF. DNA for the CDR3: TGTGCCAGCAGCTTATTTCCCGGGTCGGATAACTATGGCTACACCTTC.

The rearrangement joins TRBV4-1 to TRBJ1-2, with 7 bases matching TRBD1. V was pared by 0 bases and J by 2 bases, with 6 bases of the junction left unmatched. The CDR3 runs 16 residues. Germline lookup yields CDR1 MGHRA and CDR2 YSYEKL. The CDR3 coding sequence is TGCGCCAGCAGCCAAGATCAGGGGGGTAGGAACTATGGCTACACCTTC. Amino acid sequence: CASSQDQGGRNYGYTF.

The CDR3 here is CASSPTGDPLHF. The CDR3, as DNA: TGTGCCAGCTCCCCGACAGGGGACCCCCTCCACTTT. The rearrangement links TRBV18 to TRBJ1-6, with TRBD1 matching over 8 bases. The CDR3 has 12 amino acids. V lost 6 bases and J lost 13; bases outside the gene matches: 5. Germline CDR1 reads KGHSH; CDR2 reads LQKENI.

The chain links TRBV7-8 to TRBJ1-1; D possibly corresponds to TRBD1 (5 bases). The germline CDR1 and CDR2 sequences are SGHVS and FQNEAQ. CDR3 length: 12 residues. Trimming pared 3 bases from V and 10 bases from J, leaving 12 bases between. In DNA, the CDR3 is TGTGCCAGCAGCTTCGGACAACTCATAGCTTTCTTT. This sequence encodes CASSFGQLIAFF.

V usage is TRBV11-2 and J usage is TRBJ1-1; D might be TRBD1 (5 bases). Trimming shortened V by 1 base and J by 8 bases, and 11 bases separated the two germline ends. The CDR3 consists of 13 residues. Germline CDR1 SGHAT, CDR2 FQNNGV. The CDR3 region has the DNA TGTGCCAGCAGCTTAGTCTCGGGGGTGGAAGCTTTCTTT. Its protein product is CASSLVSGVEAFF.

The chain has TRBV10-3 and TRBJ2-7; tentative D call: TRBD1 (5 bases). Germline V gene data show CDR1 as ENHRY and CDR2 as SYGVKD. V was pared by 0 bases and J by 1 base, with 10 bases between. The CDR3 consists of 15 residues. DNA for the CDR3: TGTGCCATCAGTGAGTCCGGCCAGGGATCCTACGAGCAGTACTTC. It translates to CAISESGQGSYEQYF.

The CDR3 coding sequence is TGTGCCAGCAGCTTAGATGGGCCTGGCTACGAGCAGTACTTC. As protein: CASSLDGPGYEQYF. The genes are TRBV11-2 and TRBJ2-7; D not resolved. The CDR3 has 14 residues. V was shortened by 0 bases and J by 3 bases, with 9 bases between the two germline ends. CDR1 and CDR2 from the germline V gene are SGHAT and FQNNGV.

V gene TRBV9 combines with J gene TRBJ1-5, with D unclear. Germline-derived CDR1 and CDR2 are SGDLS and YYNGEE. Trimming shortened V by 1 base and J by 1 base, and 9 bases separated the two germline ends. The CDR3 is 15 amino acids. The CDR3 protein is CASSVKGGSNQPQHF. CDR3 sequence (DNA): TGTGCCAGCAGCGTAAAGGGAGGAAGCAATCAGCCCCAGCATTTT. Full variable domain (missing parts from reference TRBV9 and TRBJ1-5): DSGVTQTPKHLITATGQRVTLRCSPRSGDLSVYWYQQSLDQGLQFLIQYYNGEERAKGNILERFSAQQFPDLHSELNLSSLELGDSALYFCASSVKGGSNQPQHFGDGTRLSIL.

The CDR3 DNA is TGTGCCAGCAGCTTAGGATCCGGAGCGGTTGATTACAATGAGCAGTTCTTC. Its protein product is CASSLGSGAVDYNEQFF. The V and J genes are TRBV7-7 and TRBJ2-1; tentative D call: TRBD2 (5 bases). The CDR3 has 17 residues. Per the germline V gene, CDR1 is SSHAT and CDR2 is FNYEAQ (reference sequence). Deletions cut 1 base from V and 4 bases from J, with 17 bases between.

This chain uses TRBV10-3 with TRBJ1-3; a weak D match, TRBD1 (6 bases). CDR1 is ENHRY and CDR2 is SYGVKD in the germline V gene. The CDR3 totals 15 residues. Between the trimmed V and J ends, which lost 6 bases and 3 bases, there was a span of 15 bases. The CDR3 sequence: CAIRGTFENGNTIYF. The CDR3 region has the DNA TGTGCCATCAGGGGGACATTCGAGAATGGAAACACCATATATTTT.

J is TRBJ2-5 and V is TRBV25-1; D call uncertain. This CDR3 has 12 residues. Trimming removed 4 bases from V and 3 bases from J, with 6 bases in between. The germline V gene has CDR1 MGHDK and CDR2 SYGVNS. This CDR3 is CASSGRKETQYF. For the CDR3, the DNA is TGTGCCAGCAGTGGGCGGAAAGAGACCCAGTACTTC.

The J gene is TRBJ1-3, the V gene TRBV6-1; TRBD1 is a possible D gene (6 bases). The CDR3 consists of 14 residues. Trimming shortened V by 4 bases and J by 0 bases, and 7 bases separated the two germline ends. Germline loops: CDR1 MNHNS, CDR2 SASEGT. The chain's CDR3 is CASSGDNSGNTIYF. The CDR3, as DNA: TGTGCCAGCAGTGGGGACAACTCTGGAAACACCATATATTTT.

The gene calls are TRBV7-8 and TRBJ2-5; TRBD1 agrees at 9 bases. Germline V gives CDR1 SGHVS, CDR2 FQNEAQ. Trimming took 6 bases from V and 6 from J; bases not matched to a gene: 8. This CDR3 is 14 amino acids long. CDR3: CASRLTGGTKTQYF. The CDR3, as DNA: TGTGCCAGCAGATTGACAGGGGGGACCAAGACCCAGTACTTC.

This rearrangement joins TRBV7-7 to TRBJ2-3, with D perhaps TRBD1 (6 bases). Germline-derived CDR1 and CDR2 are SSHAT and FNYEAQ (reference sequence). This CDR3 has 14 residues. The V end was cut by 5 bases, the J end by 5 bases, with 14 bases between. In nucleotides, the CDR3 is TGTGCCAGCAGCCGGGACAACGCTAGAGATACGCAGTATTTT. This encodes CASSRDNARDTQYF.

V is TRBV27 and J is TRBJ2-1, with 8 bases fitting TRBD1. The CDR3 loop spans 18 amino acids. V lost 7 bases to trimming and J lost 4 bases; unmatched junction nucleotides: 18. Germline CDR1 is MNHEY and CDR2 is SMNVEV (reference sequence). The CDR3 DNA sequence: TGTGCCAGCAACATCAACAGACCGGGACAGGCTGGATACAATGAGCAGTTCTTC. Translation gives CASNINRPGQAGYNEQFF.

The chain is built from TRBV2 and TRBJ1-1; 10 bases are shared with TRBD1. With 2 bases clipped from V and 5 bases from J, the junction kept 5 bases outside the gene matches. The CDR3 sequence is 15 residues long. Germline V gene lookup returns CDR1 SNHLY and CDR2 FYNNEI. The CDR3 reads CASSELGQGSTEAFF. The CDR3 coding sequence is TGTGCCAGCAGTGAACTGGGACAGGGGAGTACTGAAGCTTTCTTT.

The chain employs TRBV11-2 and TRBJ2-7; D gene uncertain. The CDR3 loop spans 13 amino acids. Looked up from germline, CDR1 is SGHAT and CDR2 is FQNNGV. Trimming stripped 2 bases from V and 2 bases from J, with 7 bases between. The CDR3 DNA reads as TGTGCCAGCAGCTTATGGAGTACCTACGAGCAGTACTTC. Its protein product is CASSLWSTYEQYF. Complete variable domain (other parts from reference TRBV11-2 and TRBJ2-7): EAGVAQSPRYKIIEKRQSVAFWCNPISGHATLYWYQQILGQGPKLLIQFQNNGVVDDSQLPKDRFSAERLKGVDSTLKIQPAKLEDSAVYLCASSLWSTYEQYFGPGTRLTVT.

The CDR3 loop reads CASTLFPRDRALFGRGYTF. The DNA for the CDR3 is TGTGCCAGTACCCTCTTCCCCCGGGACAGAGCCCTCTTCGGTCGTGGCTACACCTTC. The V gene is TRBV19, the J gene TRBJ1-2, with TRBD1 matching 7 bases. Germline loops: CDR1 LNHDA, CDR2 SQIVND (reference sequence). The CDR3 is 19 residues long. V lost 7 bases to trimming and J lost 7 bases; unmatched junction nucleotides: 27.

The chain has TRBV30 and TRBJ1-5; 10 bases are a match to TRBD1. The V segment lost 2 bases and the J segment 4 bases; nucleotides outside the gene matches: 5. The germline CDR1 and CDR2 sequences are GTSNPN and SVGIG (reference sequence). The length of the CDR3 is 15 residues. The CDR3: CAWSIAGQGNQPQHF. CDR3 coding DNA: TGTGCCTGGAGTATCGCGGGACAGGGGAATCAGCCCCAGCATTTT.

V and J are TRBV10-3 and TRBJ2-1; D uncertain. Looked up from germline, CDR1 is ENHRY and CDR2 is SYGVKD. CDR3 length: 12 residues. The V end was cut by 6 bases, the J end by 4 bases, with 7 bases between. CDR3 loop: CAISSLYNEQFF. CDR3 coding DNA: TGTGCCATCAGCTCCTTATACAATGAGCAGTTCTTC.

The chain recombines TRBV5-1 with TRBJ2-1; D is ambiguous. The CDR3 sequence is 14 residues long. V was clipped by 3 bases and J by 2 bases, with 9 bases between them. From germline, CDR1 is SGHRS and CDR2 YFSETQ. The CDR3 DNA is TGCGCCAGCAGCTCAGGAACAACCTACAATGAGCAGTTCTTC. This encodes CASSSGTTYNEQFF.

The chain carries TRBV2 and TRBJ1-1; D is perhaps TRBD1 (6 bases). Trimming removed 6 bases at V and 8 bases at J, with 22 bases between. There are 15 residues in the CDR3. The germline V gene encodes CDR1 SNHLY and CDR2 FYNNEI. The CDR3 nucleotides read TGTGCCAGCAGGGAGGACGCAGGGGCACAGGGAGAAGCTTTCTTT. This gives the protein CASREDAGAQGEAFF. The variable domain in full, completed from reference TRBV2 and TRBJ1-1, reads EPEVTQTPSHQVTQMGQEVILRCVPISNHLYFYWYRQILGQKVEFLVSFYNNEISEKSEIFDDQFSVERPDGSNFTLKIRSTKLEDSAMYFCASREDAGAQGEAFFGQGTRLTVV.

The chain links TRBV11-2 to TRBJ2-7, with D unresolved. V was pared by 1 base and J by 6 bases, with 4 bases between. The CDR3 has 11 residues. In germline, CDR1 is SGHAT, CDR2 FQNNGV. The CDR3 loop reads CASSLAFEQYF. The CDR3 DNA reads TGTGCCAGCAGCTTAGCTTTCGAGCAGTACTTC.

This chain links TRBV7-2 with TRBJ1-1; D gene uncertain. Looked up from germline, CDR1 is SGHTA and CDR2 is FQGNSA. CDR3 size: 14 residues. V lost 2 bases to trimming and J lost 0 bases, with 7 bases between them. CDR3: CASSLKQLNTEAFF. The CDR3 bases are TGTGCCAGCAGCTTAAAACAGTTGAACACTGAAGCTTTCTTT.

The chain joins TRBV4-3 to TRBJ1-5; D possibly corresponds to TRBD1 (6 bases). The CDR3 length is 16 residues. CDR1 is LGHNA and CDR2 is YSLEER in the germline V gene. V was pared by 0 bases and J by 4 bases, with 13 bases between. The CDR3 protein is CASSQDPGARNQPQHF. The CDR3, as DNA: TGCGCCAGCAGCCAAGACCCAGGGGCTAGGAATCAGCCCCAGCATTTT.